This T cell receptor (beta chain) was retrieved from a study of CD8 T cells in Susac syndrome. On the study more broadly: Blood was drawn from patients with Susac syndrome. At that point, they were therapy-naive, on corticosteroids, or on intravenous immunoglobulin alone.

Roughly 0.45 to 1 ug RNA was reverse transcribed with random hexamers. MiXCR, run by TCRdb on the immunoSEQ multiplex PCR reads, gives a single entry per CDR3 protein. This sample has some 130,000 distinct CDR3 sequences, with approximately 95% found just once. About this clonotype itself: The antigen is not known.

Susac syndrome patients met recently defined diagnostic criteria for definite or probable disease. The TEMRA cells underwent FACS enrichment, while the CD8+ and CD4+ T cells underwent negative isolation. Study observations and caveats: Maximal CD8+ clonal expansion in Susac was observed within TEMRA cells and among active patients.

The V end was cut by 0 bases, the J end by 1 base, with 12 bases between. The CDR3 length is 17 residues. Germline-derived CDR1 and CDR2 are LGHNA and YNFKEQ. Sequences were obtained from CD8+ T cells from PBMCs. V usage is TRBV4-2 and J usage is TRBJ1-4; D is unresolved. The origin of this receptor is a human donor with Susac syndrome. Written as DNA, the CDR3 is TGTGCCAGCAGCCAAGATGGGGTCGCCTTAACTAATGAAAAACTGTTTTTT. It yields the protein CASSQDGVALTNEKLFF.